This TCR beta chain was retrieved from a study of cytomegalovirus exposure and HLA in healthy donors. Looked up from germline, CDR1 is SGHRS and CDR2 is YFSETQ. V shed 0 bases and J 5 bases; nucleotides not matched to a gene: 3. This CDR3 has 14 residues. Use of 60 Vbeta and 13 Jbeta primers characterized the PCR. TCRdb's copy holds only in-frame clones and misses some; the assay was immunoSEQ multiplex PCR. Of roughly 70,000 clones detected, 60% to 75% appear once; the ten largest clones hold around 13%. The sequenced sample consisted of PBMCs. The source of this sequence is a male donor in good health and CMV-seropositive. This sequence joins TRBV5-1 and TRBJ2-3, with TRBD2 matching over 7 bases. Written as DNA, the CDR3 is TGCGCCAGCAGCTTGGGACAGCGGGGAGATACGCAGTATTTT. Translating it yields CASSLGQRGDTQYF.